The sequence of this T cell receptor beta chain was determined in a study of blood T cell repertoires in COVID-19. Study-wide background: The cDNA or gDNA used as material had been derived from T cells, B-cell-depleted T cells, or PBMCs.

Per the original methods: Scientists estimated how many nucleated cells there were by amplifying reference gene primers. Data came from immunoSEQ multiplex PCR; TCRdb stores just in-frame clones and leaves some out. The V and J calls and clone size come from that table; D and trimming were worked out from the DNA. This sample has some 70,000 clones, with around four fifths found just once. This clone was found a few times. CDR3 length equals 16 residues. The TCR originated in a man aged 50-59 years with active COVID-19. This rearrangement joins TRBV21-1 to TRBJ1-3. TRBV21-1 is recorded as a pseudogene. The sequencing input was peripheral blood. CDR3 DNA sequence: TGTGCCAGCAGCGCTGGGCGGAGGCGCCCTGGAAACACCATATATTTT. Translating gives CASSAGRRRPGNTIYF.